This T cell receptor (beta chain) emerged from a study of blood T cell repertoires in COVID-19. Across the study: The cDNA or gDNA used as material had been derived from T cells, B-cell-depleted T cells, or PBMCs.

Here immunoSEQ multiplex PCR was the method, and the copy in TCRdb shows in-frame clones only, minus some. The sample lists some 350,000 clones, around nine tenths occurring once. The germline gives CDR1 MNHEY, CDR2 SVGAGI. The V end was cut by 6 bases, the J end by 8 bases, with 13 bases between. The CDR3 is made up of 12 amino acids. This receptor was taken from a woman under 30 who had recovered from COVID-19. The V and J genes are TRBV6-5 and TRBJ1-2; perhaps TRBD1 as D (6 bases). Input material: peripheral blood. The CDR3 nucleotides read TGTGCCAGCAGCCCGGGGGGCTGGGGCTACACCTTC. It specifies CASSPGGWGYTF.